The rows below give T cell receptor beta chains drawn from one sample of a study of T cell changes during pregnancy in multiple sclerosis. TCRdb's copy holds only in-frame clones and misses some; the assay was immunoSEQ multiplex PCR. This sample has 70,000 to 95,000 clones, with roughly nine tenths found just once. This material consisted of peripheral blood, taken in the second trimester of pregnancy. The receptors were gathered from a female donor in good health, enrolled as a control in a pregnancy study. Both conserved end residues are part of each CDR3. A D gene is named only where the DNA matches it firmly. The size entry is marked missing in some rows and otherwise reads once, few, many or a size class.

abundance: NA
d_gene: TRBD1
len: 14
j_gene: TRBJ2-7
v_gene: TRBV13
CDR3nt: TGTGCCAGCAGCTTAGGGGGGACAGCAGGCGAGCAGTACTTC
CDR3aa: CASSLGGTAGEQYF

abundance: once
d_gene: NA
len: 13
j_gene: TRBJ1-5
v_gene: TRBV18
CDR3nt: TGTGCCAGCTCACCGACGGGTGGTCAGCCCCAGCATTTT
CDR3aa: CASSPTGGQPQHF

abundance: NA
d_gene: TRBD1
len: 16
j_gene: TRBJ1-1
v_gene: TRBV5-1
CDR3nt: TGCGCCAGCAGCTCGAACCCCAGGGGGCTAAACACTGAAGCTTTCTTT
CDR3aa: CASSSNPRGLNTEAFF

abundance: NA
d_gene: NA
len: 13
j_gene: TRBJ1-5
v_gene: TRBV2
CDR3nt: TGTGCCAGCGTGAGGAGCAGCAATCAGCCCCAGCATTTT
CDR3aa: CASVRSSNQPQHF

abundance: NA
d_gene: TRBD2
len: 15
j_gene: TRBJ2-3
v_gene: TRBV7-2
CDR3nt: TGTGCCAGCAGCTTAGGCGGGGGGGCCATAGATACGCAGTATTTT
CDR3aa: CASSLGGGAIDTQYF

abundance: NA
d_gene: NA
len: 16
j_gene: TRBJ1-5
v_gene: TRBV4-1
CDR3nt: TGCGCCAGCAGCCAAGATGGACAGAATAGCAATCAGCCCCAGCATTTT
CDR3aa: CASSQDGQNSNQPQHF

abundance: few
d_gene: NA
len: 15
j_gene: TRBJ1-2
v_gene: TRBV7-9
CDR3nt: TGTGCCAGCAGCACGCCCCCAGGGAGGGTCGATGGCTACACCTTC
CDR3aa: CASSTPPGRVDGYTF

abundance: NA
d_gene: TRBD1
len: 13
j_gene: TRBJ2-7
v_gene: TRBV7-9
CDR3nt: TGTGCCAGCAGCTCCACAGGGGCTTGGGAGCAGTACTTC
CDR3aa: CASSSTGAWEQYF

abundance: NA
d_gene: NA
len: 18
j_gene: TRBJ1-5
v_gene: TRBV6-4
CDR3nt: TGTGCCAGCAGTGACTCTGGGACAAGGGGCTTGGGCAATCAGCCCCAGCATTTT
CDR3aa: CASSDSGTRGLGNQPQHF

abundance: NA
d_gene: TRBD1
len: 15
j_gene: TRBJ1-4
v_gene: TRBV5-1
CDR3nt: TGCGCCAGCAGCTTGCATCGGACAGGGGTTGAAAAACTGTTTTTT
CDR3aa: CASSLHRTGVEKLFF

abundance: NA
d_gene: TRBD1
len: 14
j_gene: TRBJ1-6
v_gene: TRBV28
CDR3nt: TGTGCCAGCGGCCGGGACAGGGTCAATTCACCCCTCCACTTT
CDR3aa: CASGRDRVNSPLHF

abundance: NA
d_gene: NA
len: 15
j_gene: TRBJ2-6
v_gene: TRBV5-1
CDR3nt: TGCGCCAGCAGCGTGCAGGGGACTGGGGCCAACGTCCTGACTTTC
CDR3aa: CASSVQGTGANVLTF

abundance: NA
d_gene: NA
len: 15
j_gene: TRBJ1-2
v_gene: TRBV11-2
CDR3nt: TGTGCCAGCAGCTTAGTAGCGACCGGGGGCTATGGCTACACCTTC
CDR3aa: CASSLVATGGYGYTF

abundance: NA
d_gene: TRBD2
len: 16
j_gene: TRBJ2-2
v_gene: TRBV5-1
CDR3nt: TGCGCCAGCAGCCCTACTAGCGGGGGGGCCTTCGGGGAGCTGTTTTTT
CDR3aa: CASSPTSGGAFGELFF

abundance: NA
d_gene: TRBD1
len: 12
j_gene: TRBJ1-2
v_gene: TRBV29-1
CDR3nt: TGCAGCGTTACGGGACAGGGTCATGGCTACACCTTC
CDR3aa: CSVTGQGHGYTF

abundance: NA
d_gene: TRBD1
len: 14
j_gene: TRBJ2-5
v_gene: TRBV6-5
CDR3nt: TGTGCCAGCAGGGGGACAGGGGGAAGAGAGACCCAGTACTTC
CDR3aa: CASRGTGGRETQYF

abundance: few
d_gene: NA
len: 15
j_gene: TRBJ1-1
v_gene: TRBV11-2
CDR3nt: TGTGCCAGCAGCCCAAATCTTAACATGAACACTGAAGCTTTCTTT
CDR3aa: CASSPNLNMNTEAFF

abundance: once
d_gene: TRBD1
len: 16
j_gene: TRBJ2-3
v_gene: TRBV7-9
CDR3nt: TGTGCCAGCAGCGCAACTCCGGGACAGGGGGCAGATACGCAGTATTTT
CDR3aa: CASSATPGQGADTQYF

abundance: NA
d_gene: NA
len: 15
j_gene: TRBJ2-1
v_gene: TRBV5-6
CDR3nt: TGTGCCAGCAGCTTGGACTGGGGCTACTACAATGAGCAGTTCTTC
CDR3aa: CASSLDWGYYNEQFF

abundance: NA
d_gene: TRBD2
len: 15
j_gene: TRBJ2-1
v_gene: TRBV2
CDR3nt: TGTGCCAGCAGGAGGACTAGCGGGGTAACCAATGAGCAGTTCTTC
CDR3aa: CASRRTSGVTNEQFF

abundance: NA
d_gene: NA
len: 15
j_gene: TRBJ1-2
v_gene: TRBV29-1
CDR3nt: TGCAGCGTAAAGGGTGGACAGACGACTAACTATGGCTACACCTTC
CDR3aa: CSVKGGQTTNYGYTF

abundance: NA
d_gene: TRBD2
len: 18
j_gene: TRBJ2-5
v_gene: TRBV7-8
CDR3nt: TGTGCCAGCAGCTTAATGATTGTAAGCGGGGGGACCGAAGAGACCCAGTACTTC
CDR3aa: CASSLMIVSGGTEETQYF

abundance: NA
d_gene: NA
len: 15
j_gene: TRBJ1-2
v_gene: TRBV18
CDR3nt: TGTGCCAGCTCGGAACAGGGAAGAGCTAACTATGGCTACACCTTC
CDR3aa: CASSEQGRANYGYTF

abundance: NA
d_gene: TRBD1
len: 14
j_gene: TRBJ1-6
v_gene: TRBV7-8
CDR3nt: TGTGCCAGCAGCCCCGGGACAGGGTCTTCACCCCTCCACTTT
CDR3aa: CASSPGTGSSPLHF

abundance: NA
d_gene: NA
len: 15
j_gene: TRBJ1-3
v_gene: TRBV5-1
CDR3nt: TGCGCCAGGAACCGGGGGGCGCGCTCTGGAAACACCATATATTTT
CDR3aa: CARNRGARSGNTIYF

abundance: once
d_gene: TRBD2
len: 16
j_gene: TRBJ2-5
v_gene: TRBV9
CDR3nt: TGTGCCAGCAGCGGCGGACTAGCGGGGGGCCAAGAGACCCAGTACTTC
CDR3aa: CASSGGLAGGQETQYF

abundance: NA
d_gene: TRBD2
len: 14
j_gene: TRBJ2-3
v_gene: TRBV7-2
CDR3nt: TGTGCCAGCAGCTTTAGCGGGGGAGGAGATACGCAGTATTTT
CDR3aa: CASSFSGGGDTQYF

abundance: NA
d_gene: NA
len: 12
j_gene: TRBJ2-5
v_gene: TRBV2
CDR3nt: TGTGCCAGCACCCAGAACCAAGAGACCCAGTACTTC
CDR3aa: CASTQNQETQYF

abundance: NA
d_gene: TRBD2
len: 13
j_gene: TRBJ2-7
v_gene: TRBV13
CDR3nt: TGTGCCAGCGGTGAGGGACTAGCCTACGAGCAGTACTTC
CDR3aa: CASGEGLAYEQYF

abundance: once
d_gene: TRBD2
len: 14
j_gene: TRBJ2-2
v_gene: TRBV5-8
CDR3nt: TGTGCCAGCAGCCGGGGGACTACTTTGGGGGAGCTGTTTTTT
CDR3aa: CASSRGTTLGELFF

abundance: NA
d_gene: TRBD1
len: 14
j_gene: TRBJ2-7
v_gene: TRBV7-2
CDR3nt: TGTGCCAGCAGTAAGACAGGGCCCATCTACGAGCAGTACTTC
CDR3aa: CASSKTGPIYEQYF

abundance: once
d_gene: TRBD2
len: 15
j_gene: TRBJ2-3
v_gene: TRBV27
CDR3nt: TGTGCCAGCCGGTTAGCGGGGACTAGCACAGATACGCAGTATTTT
CDR3aa: CASRLAGTSTDTQYF

abundance: NA
d_gene: NA
len: 16
j_gene: TRBJ1-6
v_gene: TRBV6-5
CDR3nt: TGTGCCAGCAGTTACTCGACTCGCTCCTATAATTCACCCCTCCACTTT
CDR3aa: CASSYSTRSYNSPLHF

abundance: NA
d_gene: TRBD1
len: 15
j_gene: TRBJ1-5
v_gene: TRBV27
CDR3nt: TGTGCCAGCAGTTTTAGGTGGGACAGGGAACAGCCCCAGCATTTT
CDR3aa: CASSFRWDREQPQHF

abundance: NA
d_gene: NA
len: 14
j_gene: TRBJ2-2
v_gene: TRBV7-8
CDR3nt: TGTGCCAGCAGCTTAAGGGGGGGGACCGGGGAGCTGTTTTTT
CDR3aa: CASSLRGGTGELFF